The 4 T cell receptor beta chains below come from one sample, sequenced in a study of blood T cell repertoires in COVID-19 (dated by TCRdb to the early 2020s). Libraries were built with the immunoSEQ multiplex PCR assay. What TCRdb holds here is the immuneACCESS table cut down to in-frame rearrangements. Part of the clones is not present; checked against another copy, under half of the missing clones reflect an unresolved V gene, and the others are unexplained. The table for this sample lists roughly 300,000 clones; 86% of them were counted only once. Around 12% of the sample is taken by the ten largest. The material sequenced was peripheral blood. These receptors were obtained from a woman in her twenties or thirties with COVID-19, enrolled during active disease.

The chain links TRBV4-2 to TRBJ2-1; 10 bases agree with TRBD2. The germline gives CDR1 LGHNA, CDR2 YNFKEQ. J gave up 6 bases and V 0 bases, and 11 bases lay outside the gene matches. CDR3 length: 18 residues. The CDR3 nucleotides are TGTGCCAGCAGCCAAGATCACCTAGCGGGGGTTCTCGGCAATGAGCAGTTCTTC. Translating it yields CASSQDHLAGVLGNEQFF.

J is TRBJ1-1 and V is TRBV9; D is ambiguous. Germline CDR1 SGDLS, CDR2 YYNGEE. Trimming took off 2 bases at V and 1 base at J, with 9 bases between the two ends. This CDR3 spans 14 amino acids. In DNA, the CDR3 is TGTGCCAGCAGCGTGGGGAGGAGGAACACTGAAGCTTTCTTT. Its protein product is CASSVGRRNTEAFF. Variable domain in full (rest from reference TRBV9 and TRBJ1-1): DSGVTQTPKHLITATGQRVTLRCSPRSGDLSVYWYQQSLDQGLQFLIQYYNGEERAKGNILERFSAQQFPDLHSELNLSSLELGDSALYFCASSVGRRNTEAFFGQGTRLTVV.

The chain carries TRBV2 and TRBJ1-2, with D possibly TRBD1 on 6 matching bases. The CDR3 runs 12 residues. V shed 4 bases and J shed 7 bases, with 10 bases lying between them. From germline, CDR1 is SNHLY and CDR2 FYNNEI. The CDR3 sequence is CASSVQGIGYTF. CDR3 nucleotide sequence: TGTGCCAGCAGTGTGCAGGGGATTGGCTACACCTTC.

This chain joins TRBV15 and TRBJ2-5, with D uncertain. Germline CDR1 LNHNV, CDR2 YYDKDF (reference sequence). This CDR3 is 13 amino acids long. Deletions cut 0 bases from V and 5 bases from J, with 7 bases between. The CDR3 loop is CATSRDSWETQYF. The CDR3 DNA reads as TGTGCCACCAGCAGAGATAGCTGGGAGACCCAGTACTTC.